This TCR beta chain originates from a study of memory CD4+ T cells and cytomegalovirus serostatus. The sort gate was single viable CD3+CD4+CD8-CD45RO+ cells for memory CD4+ T cells. Trimming cost V 0 bases and J 3 bases, with 14 bases left between them. CDR3 length: 17 residues. Germline CDR1 is SGHTA and CDR2 is FQGNSA. Sequencing was performed with immunoSEQ multiplex PCR; in TCRdb, only in-frame clones are kept and a portion is missing. Among fewer than 75,000 clones listed, under 80% were seen once. This clone was counted between two and nine times. The TCR comes from an adult in good health and CMV-seronegative. The chain recombines TRBV7-2 with TRBJ2-2; D ambiguous. The material sequenced was memory CD4+ T cells from blood. The CDR3 DNA follows: TGTGCCAGCAGCTTAGCCGGAGTTGGTACCGACACCGGGGAGCTGTTTTTT. Protein: CASSLAGVGTDTGELFF.